Below, 10 T cell receptor beta chains from the same sample are listed, as sequenced in a study of OX40 agonist ivuxolimab in advanced cancers. Profiling relied on immunoSEQ multiplex PCR, and the TCRdb table lists in-frame clones only, not all of them. The sample records about 77,000 clones, around 88% being singletons. This sample comprised CD4+ or CD8+ T cells sorted from blood, obtained in a trial of the OX40 agonist ivuxolimab. The receptors shown here come from an adult with an advanced solid tumor such as melanoma, head and neck, liver or kidney cancer.

The rearrangement links TRBV7-2 to TRBJ1-5, with D uncertain. The CDR3 spans 16 residues. Trimming removed 2 bases at V and 2 bases at J, with 13 bases between. Looked up from germline, CDR1 is SGHTA and CDR2 is FQGNSA. The CDR3 protein is CASSLRSGSGNQPQHF. The CDR3 DNA reads TGTGCCAGCAGCTTACGCTCGGGATCCGGCAATCAGCCCCAGCATTTT.

This chain joins TRBV19 and TRBJ2-3, with 10 positions matching TRBD2. CDR1 and CDR2 from the germline V gene are LNHDA and SQIVND (reference sequence). The V and J ends lost 7 bases and 0 bases, in that order; junction bases with no gene match: 4. The CDR3 consists of 15 residues. The CDR3 loop reads CASTSGGRSTDTQYF. For the CDR3, the DNA is TGTGCCAGTACTAGCGGGGGTAGGAGCACAGATACGCAGTATTTT. The full variable domain, in which reference TRBV19 and TRBJ2-3 provide the parts outside the CDR3, is DGGITQSPKYLFRKEGQNVTLSCEQNLNHDAMYWYRQDPGQGLRLIYYSQIVNDFQKGDIAEGYSVSREKKESFPLTVTSAQKNPTAFYLCASTSGGRSTDTQYFGPGTRLTVL.

This rearrangement joins TRBV5-1 to TRBJ2-2; TRBD2 might be the D (6 bases). The CDR3 loop spans 16 amino acids. Looked up from germline, CDR1 is SGHRS and CDR2 is YFSETQ. V was shortened by 4 bases and J by 0 bases, with 13 bases between the two germline ends. CDR3: CASSQRGIANTGELFF. In DNA form, the CDR3 reads TGCGCCAGCAGCCAACGGGGGATCGCGAACACCGGGGAGCTGTTTTTT.

This chain connects TRBV2 to TRBJ2-5, with 10 bases identical to TRBD2. J gave up 4 bases and V 4 bases, and 6 bases lay outside the gene matches. CDR1 and CDR2 from the germline V gene are SNHLY and FYNNEI. CDR3 length equals 15 residues. For the CDR3, the DNA is TGTGCCAGCAGTGGGAGCGGGGGGGCAAGAGAGACCCAGTACTTC. Amino acid sequence: CASSGSGGARETQYF.

The V gene is TRBV7-9, the J gene TRBJ2-7, with D unresolved. Germline lookup yields CDR1 SEHNR and CDR2 FQNEAQ (reference sequence). V was cut by 1 base and J by 3 bases, with 19 bases left in between. The CDR3 covers 17 residues. The CDR3 is CASSLGRFYGTDYEQYF. The DNA for the CDR3 is TGTGCCAGCAGCTTAGGACGCTTTTATGGCACAGACTACGAGCAGTACTTC.

This sequence joins TRBV19 and TRBJ2-1; 8 bases fit TRBD2. J gave up 2 bases and V 3 bases, and 9 bases lay outside the gene matches. The germline CDR1 and CDR2 sequences are LNHDA and SQIVND (reference sequence). CDR3 length: 17 amino acids. This CDR3 reads CASSIRGSAGAYNEQFF. The DNA for the CDR3 is TGTGCCAGTAGTATTAGAGGGTCAGCGGGAGCCTACAATGAGCAGTTCTTC.

The chain uses TRBV18 and TRBJ1-1, with D tentatively TRBD1 (5 bases). Between the trimmed V and J ends, which lost 3 bases and 7 bases, there was a span of 15 bases. In germline, CDR1 is KGHSH, CDR2 LQKENI. This CDR3 comprises 14 residues. The chain's CDR3 is CASSPGEGYGEAFF. CDR3 sequence (DNA): TGTGCCAGCTCACCGGGGGAAGGATATGGTGAAGCTTTCTTT.

J is TRBJ1-4 and V is TRBV7-9; tentative D call: TRBD1 (5 bases). The V gene lost 5 bases and the J gene lost 14 bases, with 15 bases spanning the gap. CDR1 and CDR2 from the germline V gene are SEHNR and FQNEAQ (reference sequence). The CDR3 runs to 12 residues. The CDR3 DNA reads TGTGCCAGCAGCCCCCAGGACACGGGGCTGTTTTTT. This gives the protein CASSPQDTGLFF.

V usage is TRBV18 and J usage is TRBJ1-4; D might be TRBD1 (6 bases). The CDR3 covers 14 residues. Deletions cut 3 bases from V and 6 bases from J, with 11 bases between. Germline V gene lookup returns CDR1 KGHSH and CDR2 LQKENI. CDR3 in DNA: TGTGCCAGCTCACCCGGGGGGGCCGATGAAAAACTGTTTTTT. Residues: CASSPGGADEKLFF.

This clone was recorded once. A junction end diverges from the germline sequence, so it may reflect a read error. This chain connects TRBV18 to TRBJ2-3; 8 bases match TRBD1. Germline V gene sequence: CDR1 KGHSH, CDR2 LQKENI. The CDR3 extends over 15 amino acids. The CDR3: CASSPPDRASGAVDF. CDR3 coding DNA: TGTGCCAGCTCACCACCGGACAGGGCCAGCGGAGCAGTGGATTTT.